Given below is one TCR beta chain in context. Its specificity is unknown. Sequencing used immunoSEQ multiplex PCR; TCRdb keeps in-frame clones, though not all of them. This table has approximately 450,000 clones, around nine tenths appearing once. This sample is part of a study of Ad26.COV2.S vaccination and SARS-CoV-2 variants. Treatment specified: some 19 received Ad26.COV2.S at low or high dose, single or two shots; 5 received placebo; per-sample allocation not given. Collection of samples fell on day 63 after the first vaccine or placebo injection. The CDR3 extends over 15 amino acids. V lost 5 bases and J lost 7; bases outside the gene matches: 9. Germline assignment: CDR1 MDHEN and CDR2 SYDVKM. Study-wide findings and caveats: Substantial breadth was reportedly displayed by spike-specific CD8+ and CD4+ T cell responses after vaccination.

This chain links TRBV28 with TRBJ2-1; 9 bases match TRBD1. Sequencing used peripheral blood, obtained in a trial of Ad26.COV2.S vaccine versus placebo. The sequence was obtained from a person between 18 and 59 years old who received the Ad26.COV2.S COVID-19 vaccine or a placebo. Written as DNA, the CDR3 is TGTGCCAGCAGTCTAAGGGACAGGGTGGGGAATGAGCAGTTCTTC. It specifies CASSLRDRVGNEQFF.